This TCR beta chain was observed in a study of cytomegalovirus exposure and HLA in healthy donors. Study as a whole: The 120 validation repertoires and the approximately 630 first-cohort repertoires shared a platform, a later analysis reported. Findings and caveats of the study: Most observed TCR sequences were rare, whereas some public TCRs were detected in many donors. One later analysis, an examination of the 120 validation repertoires, found that first-cohort TCR clusters tended to co-occur in them.

This CDR3 is 16 amino acids long. V shed 3 bases and J shed 0 bases, with 12 bases lying between them. Germline CDR1 MGHDK, CDR2 SYGVNS. In regard to this clone: Its antigen remains unknown.

Sequenced by immunoSEQ multiplex PCR; TCRdb stores in-frame clones only, minus some. The sample has around 150,000 clones; just under 90% are singletons. Sequenced input: PBMCs. The source of this sequence is a young woman in good health and CMV-seropositive. The rearrangement links TRBV25-1 to TRBJ2-1; maybe TRBD2 (5 bases). The CDR3 here is CASSDTRVVSYNEQFF. In DNA form, the CDR3 reads TGTGCCAGCAGTGATACGAGGGTGGTCTCCTACAATGAGCAGTTCTTC. Based on the CDR3 plus reference TRBV25-1 and TRBJ2-1, the full variable domain is EADIYQTPRYLVIGTGKKITLECSQTMGHDKMYWYQQDPGMELHLIHYSYGVNSTEKGDLSSESTVSRIRTEHFPLTLESARPSHTSQYLCASSDTRVVSYNEQFFGPGTRLTVL.